Following are 7 T cell receptor beta chains from one sample sequenced in a study of blood T cells in healthy people across ages. A sample-barcoded 5' primer and a J-beta primer mix were used in a second PCR of roughly 6 to 11 cycles. TCRdb re-derived calls from the 5' RACE reads in MiXCR, one entry per CDR3 protein. The top ten clones hold more than 6% of a sample with roughly 1,300,000 distinct CDR3 sequences, roughly 59% of them seen once. Sequencing was done on a sample of blood. The receptors originated from a man aged 18 to 30 in good health.

This rearrangement joins TRBV10-3 to TRBJ2-7; 11 bases fit TRBD2. The CDR3 extends over 14 amino acids. J lost 0 bases, V lost 10 bases, and 5 bases had no gene match. Germline V gives CDR1 ENHRY, CDR2 SYGVKD. The CDR3 loop reads CATGTSGSSYEQYF. The DNA for the CDR3 is TGTGCCACCGGGACTAGCGGATCCTCCTACGAGCAGTACTTC.

The chain uses TRBV7-2 and TRBJ1-2, with 7 bases aligning to TRBD1. With 1 base clipped from V and 0 bases from J, the junction kept 5 bases outside the gene matches. This CDR3 comprises 16 residues. Per the germline V gene, CDR1 is SGHTA and CDR2 is FQGNSA. CDR3 region: CASSLGGGQTNYGYTF. The DNA for the CDR3 is TGTGCCAGCAGCTTAGGGGGGGGACAGACTAACTATGGCTACACCTTC.

The chain uses TRBV28 and TRBJ2-1; tentatively, D is TRBD2 (5 bases). In germline, CDR1 is MDHEN, CDR2 SYDVKM. Trimming removed 3 bases at V and 10 bases at J, with 16 bases between. There are 14 residues in the CDR3. The CDR3 sequence: CASSFPEGSSEQFF. As DNA, the CDR3 is TGTGCCAGCAGTTTCCCAGAGGGTAGCAGCGAGCAGTTCTTC.

The J gene is TRBJ2-3, the V gene TRBV5-1, with 8 bases aligning to TRBD2. The V gene end was trimmed by 3 bases and the J gene end by 6 bases; junction bases not matched to a gene: 9. CDR3 length equals 15 residues. Germline CDR1 and CDR2: SGHRS and YFSETQ. This CDR3 reads CASSYGLASSDTQYF. The CDR3 bases are TGCGCCAGCAGCTACGGACTAGCTTCTTCCGATACGCAGTATTTT.

Only a few counts were recorded for this clonotype. The V gene is TRBV5-1, the J gene TRBJ2-7, with D perhaps matching TRBD1 or TRBD2 (5 bases each). Between the trimmed V and J ends, which lost 5 bases and 6 bases, there was a span of 18 bases. The germline CDR1 and CDR2 sequences are SGHRS and YFSETQ. The CDR3 loop spans 14 amino acids. CDR3 DNA: TGCGCCAGCAGTGCCGGGACCCTGGAGGCCGAGCAGTACTTC. The encoded protein is CASSAGTLEAEQYF.

The genes are TRBV28 and TRBJ2-3; 11 nucleotides agree with TRBD2. After removal of 7 bases from V and 4 bases from J, the junction contained 7 bases not matched to a gene. From germline, CDR1 is MDHEN and CDR2 SYDVKM. The CDR3 consists of 15 residues. The CDR3 DNA sequence: TGTGCCAGCACGACTAGCGGGGAGAAGGCAGATACGCAGTATTTT. Encoded protein: CASTTSGEKADTQYF.

J is TRBJ2-7 and V is TRBV28; D ambiguous. Germline V lookup: CDR1 MDHEN, CDR2 SYDVKM. CDR3 length equals 15 residues. V lost 5 bases and J 0 bases, leaving 14 bases between the germline ends. This CDR3 is CASSPPAGYSYEQYF. The CDR3 DNA follows: TGTGCCAGCAGTCCCCCCGCAGGTTACTCCTACGAGCAGTACTTC. The full variable domain, with the rest looked up from reference TRBV28 and TRBJ2-7, is DVKVTQSSRYLVKRTGEKVFLECVQDMDHENMFWYRQDPGLGLRLIYFSYDVKMKEKGDIPEGYSVSREKKERFSLILESASTNQTSMYLCASSPPAGYSYEQYFGPGTRLTVT.